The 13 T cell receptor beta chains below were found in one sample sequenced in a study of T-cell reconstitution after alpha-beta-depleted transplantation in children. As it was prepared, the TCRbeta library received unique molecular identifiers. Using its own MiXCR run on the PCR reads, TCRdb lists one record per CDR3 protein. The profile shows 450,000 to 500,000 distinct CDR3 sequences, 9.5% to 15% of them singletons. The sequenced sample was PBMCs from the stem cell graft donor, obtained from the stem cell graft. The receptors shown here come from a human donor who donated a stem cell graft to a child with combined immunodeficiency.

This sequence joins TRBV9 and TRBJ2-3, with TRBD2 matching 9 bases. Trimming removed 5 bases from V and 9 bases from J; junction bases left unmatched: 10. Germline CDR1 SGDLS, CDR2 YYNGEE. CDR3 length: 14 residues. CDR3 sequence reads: CASRVSGSSGTQYF. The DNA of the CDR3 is TGTGCCAGCAGGGTTAGCGGGAGCTCCGGGACGCAGTATTTT.

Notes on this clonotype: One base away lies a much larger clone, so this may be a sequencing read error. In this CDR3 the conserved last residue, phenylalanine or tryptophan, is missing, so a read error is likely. CDR3 in amino acids: CASSIPLGNTEAFC. The CDR3 DNA follows: TGTGCCAGCAGTATTCCTCTTGGGAACACTGAAGCTTTCTGT. V gene TRBV27 combines with J gene TRBJ1-1; the D is unclear. The germline V gene has CDR1 MNHEY and CDR2 SMNVEV (reference sequence). V was pared by 5 bases and J by 1 base, with 11 bases between. This CDR3 region has 14 residues.

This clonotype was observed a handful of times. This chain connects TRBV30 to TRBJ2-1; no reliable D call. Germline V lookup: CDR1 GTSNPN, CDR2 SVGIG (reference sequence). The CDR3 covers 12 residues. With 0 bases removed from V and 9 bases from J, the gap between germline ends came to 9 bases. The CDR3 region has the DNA TGTGCCTGGAGTGTACGGATTGGTGAGCAGTTCTTC. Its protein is CAWSVRIGEQFF.

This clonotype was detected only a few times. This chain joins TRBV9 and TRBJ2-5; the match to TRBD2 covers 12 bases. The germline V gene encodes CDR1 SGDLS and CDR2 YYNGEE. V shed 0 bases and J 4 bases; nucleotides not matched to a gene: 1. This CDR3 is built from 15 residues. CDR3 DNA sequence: TGTGCCAGCAGCGTAGGACTAGCGGGAGTAGAGACCCAGTACTTC. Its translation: CASSVGLAGVETQYF.

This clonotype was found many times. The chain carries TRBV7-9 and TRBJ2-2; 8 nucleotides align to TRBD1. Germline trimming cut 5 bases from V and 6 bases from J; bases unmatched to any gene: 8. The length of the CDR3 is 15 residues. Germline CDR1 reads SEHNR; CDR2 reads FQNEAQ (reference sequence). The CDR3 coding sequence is TGTGCCAGCAGCCCAATATCAGGGGGCTCCGGGGAGCTGTTTTTT. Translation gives CASSPISGGSGELFF.

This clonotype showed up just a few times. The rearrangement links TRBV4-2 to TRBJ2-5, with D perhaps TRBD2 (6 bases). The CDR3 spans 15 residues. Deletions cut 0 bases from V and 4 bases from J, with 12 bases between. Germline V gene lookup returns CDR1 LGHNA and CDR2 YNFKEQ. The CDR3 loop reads CASSQDRGWGETQYF. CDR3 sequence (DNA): TGTGCCAGCAGCCAAGATCGGGGGTGGGGAGAGACCCAGTACTTC.

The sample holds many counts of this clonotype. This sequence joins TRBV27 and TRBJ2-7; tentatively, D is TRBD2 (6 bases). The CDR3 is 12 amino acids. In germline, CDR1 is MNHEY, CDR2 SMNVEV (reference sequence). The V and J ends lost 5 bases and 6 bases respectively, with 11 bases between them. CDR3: CASSLGTGEQYF. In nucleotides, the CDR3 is TGTGCCAGCAGTCTCGGGACTGGCGAGCAGTACTTC.

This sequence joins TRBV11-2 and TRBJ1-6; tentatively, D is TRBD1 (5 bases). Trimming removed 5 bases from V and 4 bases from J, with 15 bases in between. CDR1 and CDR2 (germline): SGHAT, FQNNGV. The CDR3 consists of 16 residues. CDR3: CASSLGAGTYNSPLHF. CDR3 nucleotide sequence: TGTGCCAGCAGCCTTGGGGCCGGGACTTATAATTCACCCCTCCACTTT.

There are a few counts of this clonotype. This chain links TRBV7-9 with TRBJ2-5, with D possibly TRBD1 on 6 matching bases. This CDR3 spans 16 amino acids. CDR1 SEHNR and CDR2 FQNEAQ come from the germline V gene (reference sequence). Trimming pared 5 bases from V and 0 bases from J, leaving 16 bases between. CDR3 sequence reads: CASSPGWTEHQETQYF. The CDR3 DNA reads TGTGCCAGCAGCCCAGGCTGGACAGAACACCAAGAGACCCAGTACTTC. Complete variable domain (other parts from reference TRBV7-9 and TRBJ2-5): DTGVSQNPRHKITKRGQNVTFRCDPISEHNRLYWYRQTLGQGPEFLTYFQNEAQLEKSRLLSDRFSAERPKGSFSTLEIQRTEQGDSAMYLCASSPGWTEHQETQYFGPGTRLLVL.

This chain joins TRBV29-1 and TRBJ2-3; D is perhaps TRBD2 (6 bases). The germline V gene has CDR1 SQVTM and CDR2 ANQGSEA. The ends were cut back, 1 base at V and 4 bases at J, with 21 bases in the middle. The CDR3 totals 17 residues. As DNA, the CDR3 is TGCAGCGTTGAAGGAGGAAATATTGGGCGGGGCGCAGATACGCAGTATTTT. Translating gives CSVEGGNIGRGADTQYF.

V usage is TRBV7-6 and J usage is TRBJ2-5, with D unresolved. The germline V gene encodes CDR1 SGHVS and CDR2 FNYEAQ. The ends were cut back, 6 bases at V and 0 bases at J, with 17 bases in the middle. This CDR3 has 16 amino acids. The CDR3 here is CASRPPAGPDQETQYF. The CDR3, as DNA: TGTGCCAGCAGACCTCCGGCCGGACCAGACCAAGAGACCCAGTACTTC.

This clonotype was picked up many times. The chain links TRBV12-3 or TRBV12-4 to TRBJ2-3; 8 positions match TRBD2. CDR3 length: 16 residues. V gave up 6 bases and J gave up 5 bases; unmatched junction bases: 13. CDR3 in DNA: TGTGCCAGCAGCCTCACCTCGGGGGGGCAAAGAGATACGCAGTATTTT. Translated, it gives CASSLTSGGQRDTQYF.

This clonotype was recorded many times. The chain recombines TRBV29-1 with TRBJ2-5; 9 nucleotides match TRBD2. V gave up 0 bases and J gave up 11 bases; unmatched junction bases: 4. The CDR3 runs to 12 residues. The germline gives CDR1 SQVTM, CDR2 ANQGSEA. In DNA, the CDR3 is TGCAGCGTTGAAGAGCTAGCGGGACGGCAGTACTTC. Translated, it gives CSVEELAGRQYF.